These T cell receptor beta chains were read from a single sample in a study of blood T cell repertoires in COVID-19. TCRdb's table, derived via immunoSEQ multiplex PCR, lists solely in-frame clones and lacks some. The data show tens of thousands of clones, approximately 89% seen once. Sequences were obtained from peripheral blood. The receptors come from a man aged 50-60 years with acute or convalescent COVID-19. The CDR3 runs from the conserved cysteine through the conserved F or W. Fields, in order: D gene, V gene, J gene, clone size, CDR3 DNA, CDR3 protein. The D gene is left open where the match is weak. For some rows the clone size is stated as once, few or many, or as a class when expanded; others skip it.

-,TRBV30,TRBJ1-3,-,TGTGCCTGGAGTCGCGGGGGTGGAAACACCATATATTTT,CAWSRGGGNTIYF
TRBD1,TRBV27,TRBJ1-1,-,TGTGCCAGCACTTCCCCCAGGGGGAAGCACACTGAAGCTTTCTTT,CASTSPRGKHTEAFF
TRBD1,TRBV7-2,TRBJ2-6,-,TGTGCCAGCAGCCTAGGACAGGGCATGACTGGGGCCAACGTCCTGACTTTC,CASSLGQGMTGANVLTF
TRBD1,TRBV5-6,TRBJ1-2,-,TGTGCCAGCAGCAGAGACAGGGGAGTAGGCTATGGCTACACCTTC,CASSRDRGVGYGYTF
-,TRBV5-8,TRBJ1-1,-,TGTGCCAGCAGCCTAGCCCCGGGAGCTGAAGCTTTCTTT,CASSLAPGAEAFF
-,TRBV3-1/TRBV3-2,TRBJ2-7,once,TGTGCCAGCAGCCAAGTGGCAGGGTCCTACGAGCAGTACTTC,CASSQVAGSYEQYF
TRBD1,TRBV19,TRBJ1-2,-,TGTGCCAGTAGTGAGACAGGGGACTATGGCTACACCTTC,CASSETGDYGYTF
-,TRBV18,TRBJ1-2,-,TGTGCCAGCGCTAAAGGGGCTAACTATGGCTACACCTTC,CASAKGANYGYTF
-,TRBV19,TRBJ1-4,-,TGTGCCAGTAGCAGGTCGGCTAATGAAAAACTGTTTTTT,CASSRSANEKLFF
-,TRBV18,TRBJ1-2,-,TGTGCCAGCTCACCGGATAGCTCTAACTATGGCTACACCTTC,CASSPDSSNYGYTF
TRBD2,TRBV5-1,TRBJ2-7,-,TGCGCCAGCAGCTTGGCCGGGACTAGCGGGGGGACCTACGAGCAGTACTTC,CASSLAGTSGGTYEQYF
-,TRBV2,TRBJ1-2,-,TGTGCCAGCAGTCCTCCCGATCTTCCGGACAGTAACTATGGCTACACCTTC,CASSPPDLPDSNYGYTF
-,TRBV4-3,TRBJ1-2,-,TGCGCCAGCAGCCAAGATCACGGCGGACTTGGCTATGGCTACACCTTC,CASSQDHGGLGYGYTF
TRBD1,TRBV24-1,TRBJ2-3,-,TGTGCCACCAGTGACCCCGGGACAGCCACAGATACGCAGTATTTT,CATSDPGTATDTQYF
-,TRBV7-2,TRBJ2-5,-,TGTGCCAGCAGCTTATACGGTGGTGTCGGGGGGCGAGAGACCCAGTACTTC,CASSLYGGVGGRETQYF
TRBD2,TRBV24-1,TRBJ2-1,-,TGTGCCACCAATAGTCGCCCGGGGGGTGAGCAGTTCTTC,CATNSRPGGEQFF
-,TRBV7-9,TRBJ2-5,-,TGTGCCAGCAGCTATTCCGGAGAGACCCAGTACTTC,CASSYSGETQYF
-,TRBV5-6,TRBJ1-2,-,TGTGCCAGCAGCTTGGGGCAGGGGCCCTATGGCTACACCTTC,CASSLGQGPYGYTF
-,TRBV7-9,TRBJ2-5,-,TGTGCCAGCAGCTCTCCTAAAGTAGGGGGAGAGACCCAGTACTTC,CASSSPKVGGETQYF
-,TRBV5-4,TRBJ2-3,once,TGTGCCAGCAGCCAGTGGAGCACAGATACGCAGTATTTT,CASSQWSTDTQYF
TRBD1,TRBV5-1,TRBJ1-1,-,TGCGCCAGCAGCGTCGACAGGGGGCAGGTCACTGAAGCTTTCTTT,CASSVDRGQVTEAFF
TRBD1,TRBV18,TRBJ1-5,-,TGTGCCAGCTCACCAGTGACAGGGGGGGATCAGCCCCAGCATTTT,CASSPVTGGDQPQHF
TRBD1,TRBV7-2,TRBJ2-1,few,TGTGCCAGCAGCTTATCGGGACAGGGGGCCGTTAATGAGCAGTTCTTC,CASSLSGQGAVNEQFF
TRBD1,TRBV27,TRBJ2-1,few,TGTGCCAGCAGTTTGACAGGACAGGGGTACAATGAGCAGTTCTTC,CASSLTGQGYNEQFF
TRBD1,TRBV13,TRBJ1-2,-,TGTGCCAGCAGCTTAGGCCCCGACAGGGCTCACTATGGCTACACCTTC,CASSLGPDRAHYGYTF
-,TRBV19,TRBJ1-5,once,TGTGCCAGTCGTCGAGGTCCAGCTGGTCAGCCCCAGCATTTT,CASRRGPAGQPQHF
TRBD1,TRBV28,TRBJ1-2,-,TGTGCCAGCACATCTACAGGGGCCAACTATGGCTACACCTTC,CASTSTGANYGYTF
-,TRBV30,TRBJ2-7,-,TGTGCCTGCCTTGGGGCGGGGAGCGTAGAGCAGTACTTC,CACLGAGSVEQYF
TRBD1,TRBV5-5,TRBJ1-1,-,TGTGCCAGCAGCTTTCAACAGGGGGACACTGAAGCTTTCTTT,CASSFQQGDTEAFF
-,TRBV11-3,TRBJ2-1,few,TGTGCCAGCAGCGCTGTTGGGACAATGCAGTTCTTC,CASSAVGTMQFF
-,TRBV9,TRBJ1-6,-,TGTGCCAGCAGCGTAGTTGGGTCGGGGAATTCACCCCTCCACTTT,CASSVVGSGNSPLHF
-,TRBV19,TRBJ2-7,few,TGTGCCACCCGAGGGGGAGCTACGTGGGAGCAGTACTTC,CATRGGATWEQYF
TRBD1,TRBV6-5,TRBJ2-3,-,TGTGCCAGCCTTCAAACCCAGGGGGCGGCAGATACGCAGTATTTT,CASLQTQGAADTQYF